This T cell receptor (beta chain) stems from a study of CD8 T cells in Susac syndrome. Random-hexamer reverse transcription was applied to about 0.45 to 1 ug RNA. Each CDR3 protein is one row after TCRdb ran MiXCR on the immunoSEQ multiplex PCR reads. Of 65,000 to 85,000 distinct CDR3 sequences listed, around 93% were seen once; the top ten hold approximately 0.5%. This CDR3 has 13 residues. Trimming removed 6 bases from V and 4 bases from J; junction bases left unmatched: 5. Germline V gene sequence: CDR1 MNHEY, CDR2 SMNVEV (reference sequence). The sequencing input was CD8+ T cells from PBMCs. The chain uses TRBV27 and TRBJ1-1, with 7 bases lining up with TRBD1. The clonotype was recovered from a human donor with Susac syndrome. Here the CDR3 reads CASRTGVGTEAFF. For the CDR3, the DNA is TGTGCCAGCAGAACAGGGGTCGGCACTGAAGCTTTCTTT.